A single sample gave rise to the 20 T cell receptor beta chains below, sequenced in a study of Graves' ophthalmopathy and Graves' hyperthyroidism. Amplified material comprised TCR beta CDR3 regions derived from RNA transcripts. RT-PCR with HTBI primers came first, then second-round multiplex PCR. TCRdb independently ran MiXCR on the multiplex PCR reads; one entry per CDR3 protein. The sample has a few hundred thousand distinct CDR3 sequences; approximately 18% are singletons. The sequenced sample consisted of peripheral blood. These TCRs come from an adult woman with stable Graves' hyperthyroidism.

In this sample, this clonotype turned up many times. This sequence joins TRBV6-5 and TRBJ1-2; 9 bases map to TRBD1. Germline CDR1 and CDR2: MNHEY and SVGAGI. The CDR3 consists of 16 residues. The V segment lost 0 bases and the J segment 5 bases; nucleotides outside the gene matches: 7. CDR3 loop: CASSYSQQGARYGYTF. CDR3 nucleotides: TGTGCCAGCAGTTACTCCCAACAGGGGGCACGGTATGGCTACACCTTC.

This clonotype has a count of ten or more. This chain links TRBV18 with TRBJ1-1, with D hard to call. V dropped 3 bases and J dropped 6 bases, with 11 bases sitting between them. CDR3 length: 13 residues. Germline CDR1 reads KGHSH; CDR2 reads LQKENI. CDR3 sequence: CASSPAGVSEAFF. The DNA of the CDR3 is TGTGCCAGCTCACCGGCCGGGGTTTCTGAAGCTTTCTTT.

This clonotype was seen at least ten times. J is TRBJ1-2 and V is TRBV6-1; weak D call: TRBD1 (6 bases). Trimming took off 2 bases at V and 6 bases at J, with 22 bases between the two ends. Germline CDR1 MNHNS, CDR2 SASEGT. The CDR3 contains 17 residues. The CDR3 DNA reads TGTGCCAGCAGTGAATTGTGGCAGGGCAGGGGTGTTCATGGCTACACCTTC. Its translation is CASSELWQGRGVHGYTF.

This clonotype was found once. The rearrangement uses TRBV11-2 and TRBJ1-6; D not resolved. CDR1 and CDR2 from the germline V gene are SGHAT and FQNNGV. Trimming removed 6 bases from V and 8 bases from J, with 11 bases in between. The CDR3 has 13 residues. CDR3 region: CASRLAGDSPLHF. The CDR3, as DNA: TGTGCCAGCAGACTAGCGGGCGATTCACCCCTCCACTTT.

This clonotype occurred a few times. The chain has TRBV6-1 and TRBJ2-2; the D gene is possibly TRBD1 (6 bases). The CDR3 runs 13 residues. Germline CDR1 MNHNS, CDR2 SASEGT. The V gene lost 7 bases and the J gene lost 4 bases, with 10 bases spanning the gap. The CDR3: CASKYRVTGELFF. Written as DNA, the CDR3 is TGTGCCAGCAAGTACAGGGTCACCGGGGAGCTGTTTTTT.

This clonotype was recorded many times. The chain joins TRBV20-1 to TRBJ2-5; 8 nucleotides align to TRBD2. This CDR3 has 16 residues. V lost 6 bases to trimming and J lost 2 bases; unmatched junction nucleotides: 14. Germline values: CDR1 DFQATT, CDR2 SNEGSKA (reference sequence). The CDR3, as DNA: TGCAGTGCGAAGTCTCCTGCGGGAGGAGGGCAAGAGACCCAGTACTTC. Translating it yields CSAKSPAGGGQETQYF.

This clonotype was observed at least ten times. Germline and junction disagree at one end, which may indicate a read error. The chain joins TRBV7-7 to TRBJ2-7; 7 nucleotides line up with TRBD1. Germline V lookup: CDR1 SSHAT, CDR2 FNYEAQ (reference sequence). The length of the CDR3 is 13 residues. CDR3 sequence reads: CASSSDRAGEQYF. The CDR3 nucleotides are TGTGCTAGCAGTTCAGACAGGGCAGGCGAGCAGTACTTC. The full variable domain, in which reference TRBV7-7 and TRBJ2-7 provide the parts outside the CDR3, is GAGVSQSPRYKVTKRGQDVTLRCDPISSHATLYWYQQALGQGPEFLTYFNYEAQPDKSGLPSDRFSAERPEGSISTLTIQRTEQRDSAMYRCASSSDRAGEQYFGPGTRLTVT.

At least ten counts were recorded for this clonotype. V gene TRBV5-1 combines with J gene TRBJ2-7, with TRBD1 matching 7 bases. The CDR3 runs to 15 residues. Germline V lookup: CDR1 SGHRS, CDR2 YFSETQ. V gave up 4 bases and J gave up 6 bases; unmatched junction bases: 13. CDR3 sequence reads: CASSLRTGYSGEQYF. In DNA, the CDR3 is TGCGCCAGCAGCCTGAGGACAGGCTACTCCGGCGAGCAGTACTTC.

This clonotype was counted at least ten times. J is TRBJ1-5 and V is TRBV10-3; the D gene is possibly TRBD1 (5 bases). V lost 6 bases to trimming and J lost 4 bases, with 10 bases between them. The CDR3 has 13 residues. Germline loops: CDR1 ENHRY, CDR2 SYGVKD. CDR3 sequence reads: CAIRGTDNQPQHF. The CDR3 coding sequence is TGTGCCATCAGGGGGACGGATAATCAGCCCCAGCATTTT.

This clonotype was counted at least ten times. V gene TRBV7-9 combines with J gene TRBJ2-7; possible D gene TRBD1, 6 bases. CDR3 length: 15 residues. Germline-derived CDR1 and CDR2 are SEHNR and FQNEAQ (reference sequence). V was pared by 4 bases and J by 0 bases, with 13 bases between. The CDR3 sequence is CASSSEGVGSYEQYF. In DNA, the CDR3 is TGTGCCAGCAGCTCCGAGGGGGTCGGCTCCTACGAGCAGTACTTC. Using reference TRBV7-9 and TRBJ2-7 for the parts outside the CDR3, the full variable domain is DTGVSQNPRHKITKRGQNVTFRCDPISEHNRLYWYRQTLGQGPEFLTYFQNEAQLEKSRLLSDRFSAERPKGSFSTLEIQRTEQGDSAMYLCASSSEGVGSYEQYFGPGTRLTVT.

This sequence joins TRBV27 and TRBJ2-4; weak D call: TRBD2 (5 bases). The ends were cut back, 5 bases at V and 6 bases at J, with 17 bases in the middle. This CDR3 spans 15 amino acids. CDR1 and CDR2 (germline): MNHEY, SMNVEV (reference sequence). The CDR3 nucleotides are TGTGCCAGCAGTCCCCTCGGGGAGTTCGGAAACATTCAGTACTTC. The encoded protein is CASSPLGEFGNIQYF.

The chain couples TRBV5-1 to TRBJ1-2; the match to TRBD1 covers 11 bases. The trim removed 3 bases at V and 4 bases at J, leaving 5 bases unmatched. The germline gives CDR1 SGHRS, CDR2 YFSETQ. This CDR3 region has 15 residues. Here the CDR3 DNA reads TGCGCCAGCAGCTGGGGGACAGGGGGGATCTATGGCTACACCTTC. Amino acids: CASSWGTGGIYGYTF.

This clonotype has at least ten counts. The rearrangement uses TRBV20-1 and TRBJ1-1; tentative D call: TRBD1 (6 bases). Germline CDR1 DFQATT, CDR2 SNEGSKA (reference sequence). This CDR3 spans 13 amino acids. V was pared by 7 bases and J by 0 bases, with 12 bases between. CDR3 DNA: TGCAGTGTAACGAGGGGGGTGAACACTGAAGCTTTCTTT. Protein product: CSVTRGVNTEAFF.

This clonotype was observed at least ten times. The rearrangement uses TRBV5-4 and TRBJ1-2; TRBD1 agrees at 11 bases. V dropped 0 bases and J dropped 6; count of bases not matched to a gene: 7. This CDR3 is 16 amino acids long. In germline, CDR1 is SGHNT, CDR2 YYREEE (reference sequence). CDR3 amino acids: CASSLASGQGADGYTF. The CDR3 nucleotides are TGTGCCAGCAGCTTGGCCTCTGGACAGGGGGCGGATGGCTACACCTTC.

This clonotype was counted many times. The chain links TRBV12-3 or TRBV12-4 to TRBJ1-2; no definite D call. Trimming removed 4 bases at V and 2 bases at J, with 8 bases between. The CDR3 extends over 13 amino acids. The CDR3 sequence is CASSSLDNYGYTF. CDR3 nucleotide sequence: TGTGCCAGCAGTTCCCTAGACAACTATGGCTACACCTTC.

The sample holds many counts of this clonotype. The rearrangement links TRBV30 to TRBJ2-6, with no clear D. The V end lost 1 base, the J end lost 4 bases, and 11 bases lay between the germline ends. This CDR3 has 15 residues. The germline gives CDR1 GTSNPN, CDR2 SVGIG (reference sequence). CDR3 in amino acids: CAWSGAPLGANVLTF. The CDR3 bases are TGTGCCTGGAGTGGGGCCCCCCTCGGGGCCAACGTCCTGACTTTC.

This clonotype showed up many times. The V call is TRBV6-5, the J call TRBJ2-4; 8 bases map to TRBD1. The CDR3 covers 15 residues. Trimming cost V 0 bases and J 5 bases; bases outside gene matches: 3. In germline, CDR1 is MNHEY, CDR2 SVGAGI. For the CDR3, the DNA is TGTGCCAGCAGTTACTCCCGGGACAGGCAAAACATTCAGTACTTC. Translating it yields CASSYSRDRQNIQYF.

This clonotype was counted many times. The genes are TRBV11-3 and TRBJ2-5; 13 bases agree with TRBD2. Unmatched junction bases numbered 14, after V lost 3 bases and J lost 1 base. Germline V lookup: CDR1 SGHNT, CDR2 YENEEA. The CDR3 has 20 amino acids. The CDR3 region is CASSFIPPGLAGVTQETQYF. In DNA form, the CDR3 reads TGTGCCAGCAGCTTTATCCCCCCAGGACTAGCGGGGGTAACCCAAGAGACCCAGTACTTC. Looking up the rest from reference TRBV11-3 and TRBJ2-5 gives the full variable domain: EAGVVQSPRYKIIEKKQPVAFWCNPISGHNTLYWYLQNLGQGPELLIRYENEEAVDDSQLPKDRFSAERLKGVDSTLKIQPAELGDSAVYLCASSFIPPGLAGVTQETQYFGPGTRLLVL.

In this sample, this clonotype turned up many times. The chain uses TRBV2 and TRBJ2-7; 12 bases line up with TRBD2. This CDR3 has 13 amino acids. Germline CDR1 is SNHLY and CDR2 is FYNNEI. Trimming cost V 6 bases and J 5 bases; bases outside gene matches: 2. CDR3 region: CASSGLAGNEQYF. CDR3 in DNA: TGTGCCAGCAGCGGACTAGCGGGAAACGAGCAGTACTTC.

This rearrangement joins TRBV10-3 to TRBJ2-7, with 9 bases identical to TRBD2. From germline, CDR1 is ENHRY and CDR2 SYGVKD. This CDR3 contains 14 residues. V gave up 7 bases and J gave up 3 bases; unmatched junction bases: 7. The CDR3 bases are TGTGCCATCAACTCCGGGACTAGCAGCTACGAGCAGTACGTC. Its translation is CAINSGTSSYEQYV.